A selection of T cell receptor beta chains follows, all from one sample in a study of T-cell memory formation after mild COVID-19. TCRdb fed the 5' RACE reads into MiXCR, producing one record per CDR3 protein. The data show about 500,000 distinct CDR3 sequences, just over 20% seen once. What was sequenced was PBMCs or a T cell subset sorted from them (not recorded which). Receptors were obtained from an adult woman who had mild COVID-19 (a few samples of this study predate the infection). Cell type and time point are not known. Each CDR3 is given with its conserved first and last residue. D genes are given only for firm matches. Only part of the rows carry a size: once, few, many, or a class if the clone is expanded.

d_call: -; clone_size: few; j_call: TRBJ2-7; v_call: TRBV19; cdr3_aa: CASSIDLTGTDEQYF; cdr3_nt: TGTGCCAGTAGTATAGATCTCACGGGGACCGACGAGCAGTACTTC
d_call: -; clone_size: few; j_call: TRBJ2-6; v_call: TRBV30; cdr3_aa: CAWRPGANVLTF; cdr3_nt: TGTGCCTGGAGACCTGGGGCCAACGTCCTGACTTTC
d_call: -; clone_size: few; j_call: TRBJ1-1; v_call: TRBV6-5; cdr3_aa: CASSSTQGRPVGF; cdr3_nt: TGTGCCAGCAGTTCCACCCAAGGGCGGCCTGTGGGCTTT
d_call: -; clone_size: few; j_call: TRBJ2-5; v_call: TRBV7-3; cdr3_aa: CASHGPGGRLYQETQYF; cdr3_nt: TGTGCCAGCCACGGCCCGGGCGGCCGGTTGTACCAAGAGACCCAGTACTTC
d_call: -; clone_size: few; j_call: TRBJ1-1; v_call: TRBV5-1; cdr3_aa: CASSPGTYRTEAFF; cdr3_nt: TGCGCCAGCAGCCCCGGGACCTATAGGACTGAAGCTTTCTTT
d_call: TRBD2; clone_size: once; j_call: TRBJ2-5; v_call: TRBV15; cdr3_aa: CATSRDWGGGETQYF; cdr3_nt: TGTGCCACCAGCAGAGACTGGGGGGGAGGGGAGACCCAGTACTTC
d_call: -; clone_size: -; j_call: TRBJ2-2; v_call: TRBV7-2; cdr3_aa: CASSLDRVRTGELFF; cdr3_nt: TGTGCCAGCAGCCTGGACAGAGTTCGAACCGGGGAGCTGTTTTTT
d_call: -; clone_size: -; j_call: TRBJ2-7; v_call: TRBV6-5; cdr3_aa: CASSSTGISYEQYF; cdr3_nt: TGTGCCAGCAGTTCTACAGGGATCTCCTACGAGCAGTACTTC
d_call: -; clone_size: -; j_call: TRBJ2-1; v_call: TRBV6-2/TRBV6-3; cdr3_aa: CASSSPIAGSYNEQFF; cdr3_nt: TGTGCCAGCAGTTCCCCTATAGCCGGCTCCTACAATGAGCAGTTCTTC
d_call: -; clone_size: once; j_call: TRBJ2-1; v_call: TRBV24-1; cdr3_aa: CATSERDRDFYNEQFF; cdr3_nt: TGTGCCACCAGTGAACGCGACCGGGACTTTTACAATGAGCAGTTCTTC
d_call: -; clone_size: -; j_call: TRBJ1-5; v_call: TRBV10-3; cdr3_aa: CAISEGQTYSNQPQHF; cdr3_nt: TGTGCCATCAGTGAGGGACAGACCTATAGCAATCAGCCCCAGCATTTT
d_call: -; clone_size: -; j_call: TRBJ2-3; v_call: TRBV7-9; cdr3_aa: CASSLPAGATDTQYF; cdr3_nt: TGTGCCAGCAGCTTACCCGCAGGGGCCACAGATACGCAGTATTTT
d_call: -; clone_size: few; j_call: TRBJ2-7; v_call: TRBV7-6; cdr3_aa: CASSPDRGGVGYEQYF; cdr3_nt: TGTGCCAGCAGCCCGGACCGGGGAGGTGTTGGGTACGAGCAGTACTTC
d_call: -; clone_size: few; j_call: TRBJ2-1; v_call: TRBV6-5; cdr3_aa: CASSTQVLAPTNEQFF; cdr3_nt: TGTGCCAGCAGCACCCAGGTTCTAGCGCCTACTAATGAGCAGTTCTTC
d_call: -; clone_size: few; j_call: TRBJ1-2; v_call: TRBV6-2/TRBV6-3; cdr3_aa: CASSYTTANYGYTF; cdr3_nt: TGTGCCAGCAGTTACACAACAGCTAACTATGGCTACACCTTC
d_call: -; clone_size: -; j_call: TRBJ1-1; v_call: TRBV5-1; cdr3_aa: CASSLESYTEAFF; cdr3_nt: TGCGCCAGCAGCTTGGAATCCTACACTGAAGCTTTCTTT
d_call: TRBD1; clone_size: few; j_call: TRBJ2-3; v_call: TRBV7-2; cdr3_aa: CASSLAETGADTQYF; cdr3_nt: TGTGCCAGCAGCTTAGCCGAGACAGGGGCAGATACGCAGTATTTT
d_call: -; clone_size: once; j_call: TRBJ2-1; v_call: TRBV6-6; cdr3_aa: CASSYSTTSYNEQFF; cdr3_nt: TGTGCCAGCAGTTACTCGACGACTTCCTACAATGAGCAGTTCTTC
d_call: -; clone_size: few; j_call: TRBJ2-6; v_call: TRBV10-3; cdr3_aa: CAISEPGHSISGANVLTF; cdr3_nt: TGTGCCATCAGTGAGCCAGGGCATTCGATCTCTGGGGCCAACGTCCTGACTTTC
d_call: -; clone_size: few; j_call: TRBJ1-5; v_call: TRBV7-2; cdr3_aa: CASSLQRSNQPQHF; cdr3_nt: TGTGCCAGCAGCTTACAAAGATCCAATCAGCCCCAGCATTTT
d_call: TRBD1; clone_size: -; j_call: TRBJ2-2; v_call: TRBV6-1; cdr3_aa: CATQQGANTGELFF; cdr3_nt: TGTGCCACCCAGCAGGGGGCGAACACCGGGGAGCTGTTTTTT
d_call: TRBD2; clone_size: few; j_call: TRBJ2-1; v_call: TRBV5-6; cdr3_aa: CASSPPWPGTSGDSYNEQFF; cdr3_nt: TGTGCCAGCAGCCCGCCTTGGCCCGGGACTAGCGGGGATTCCTACAATGAGCAGTTCTTC
d_call: -; clone_size: few; j_call: TRBJ2-7; v_call: TRBV12-3/TRBV12-4; cdr3_aa: CASSLLQIYEQYF; cdr3_nt: TGTGCCAGCAGTTTGCTCCAAATTTACGAGCAGTACTTC
d_call: -; clone_size: few; j_call: TRBJ2-2; v_call: TRBV29-1; cdr3_aa: CSARNASGTGELFF; cdr3_nt: TGCAGCGCCAGGAACGCCTCGGGCACCGGGGAGCTGTTTTTT
d_call: TRBD1; clone_size: -; j_call: TRBJ2-7; v_call: TRBV11-3; cdr3_aa: CASGTGTAYEQYF; cdr3_nt: TGTGCCAGCGGCACTGGGACAGCGTACGAGCAGTACTTC
d_call: TRBD1; clone_size: once; j_call: TRBJ2-7; v_call: TRBV10-3; cdr3_aa: CAISRPGQGNEQYF; cdr3_nt: TGTGCCATCAGTAGGCCGGGACAGGGGAACGAGCAGTACTTC
d_call: -; clone_size: many; j_call: TRBJ2-7; v_call: TRBV5-1; cdr3_aa: CASSLGTRSRSYEQYF; cdr3_nt: TGCGCCAGCAGCTTGGGAACTAGGAGTCGGAGCTACGAGCAGTACTTC
d_call: -; clone_size: few; j_call: TRBJ1-1; v_call: TRBV25-1; cdr3_aa: CASSVLVRGAEAFF; cdr3_nt: TGTGCCAGCAGTGTTTTGGTCAGGGGAGCTGAAGCTTTCTTT
d_call: TRBD1; clone_size: few; j_call: TRBJ2-5; v_call: TRBV24-1; cdr3_aa: CATRGQQETQYF; cdr3_nt: TGTGCCACCAGGGGACAGCAAGAGACCCAGTACTTC
d_call: -; clone_size: few; j_call: TRBJ2-1; v_call: TRBV5-1; cdr3_aa: CASRHTGYNEQFF; cdr3_nt: TGCGCCAGCAGACACACAGGGTACAATGAGCAGTTCTTC
d_call: -; clone_size: many; j_call: TRBJ2-1; v_call: TRBV20-1; cdr3_aa: CSARVAGGSAGAGNEQFF; cdr3_nt: TGCAGTGCTAGAGTTGCAGGGGGCTCAGCGGGAGCTGGGAATGAGCAGTTCTTC
d_call: -; clone_size: -; j_call: TRBJ2-1; v_call: TRBV19; cdr3_aa: CASLAGMGEQFF; cdr3_nt: TGTGCCAGTCTGGCCGGGATGGGTGAGCAGTTCTTC
d_call: TRBD1; clone_size: -; j_call: TRBJ1-2; v_call: TRBV6-6; cdr3_aa: CASNRGQGSPWGYTF; cdr3_nt: TGTGCCAGCAACAGGGGGCAGGGGTCTCCCTGGGGCTACACCTTC
d_call: TRBD1; clone_size: few; j_call: TRBJ2-2; v_call: TRBV7-7; cdr3_aa: CASSPDRGRSGELFF; cdr3_nt: TGTGCTAGCAGCCCGGACAGGGGGCGAAGCGGGGAGCTGTTTTTT
d_call: -; clone_size: few; j_call: TRBJ1-5; v_call: TRBV6-2/TRBV6-3; cdr3_aa: CASSYGGDHQPQHF; cdr3_nt: TGTGCCAGCAGTTACGGCGGAGATCATCAGCCCCAGCATTTT
d_call: TRBD2; clone_size: -; j_call: TRBJ2-1; v_call: TRBV5-1; cdr3_aa: CASSSGASGSIVF; cdr3_nt: TGCGCCAGCAGCTCAGGGGCTAGCGGGAGCATAGTCTTC
d_call: -; clone_size: -; j_call: TRBJ1-1; v_call: TRBV5-1; cdr3_aa: CASSLDSGTLPEAFF; cdr3_nt: TGCGCCAGCAGCTTGGATTCCGGGACGCTCCCTGAAGCTTTCTTT
d_call: -; clone_size: few; j_call: TRBJ2-1; v_call: TRBV7-8; cdr3_aa: CASSLGPVSSYNEQFF; cdr3_nt: TGTGCCAGCAGCTTAGGGCCAGTGAGCTCCTACAATGAGCAGTTCTTC
d_call: TRBD1; clone_size: -; j_call: TRBJ2-7; v_call: TRBV12-3/TRBV12-4; cdr3_aa: CASSPGQGPHEQYF; cdr3_nt: TGTGCCAGCAGCCCGGGACAGGGGCCCCACGAGCAGTACTTC
d_call: -; clone_size: few; j_call: TRBJ2-7; v_call: TRBV5-6; cdr3_aa: CASSFRRGISYEQYF; cdr3_nt: TGTGCCAGCAGCTTCAGGAGGGGAATCTCCTACGAGCAGTACTTC
d_call: TRBD1; clone_size: -; j_call: TRBJ2-7; v_call: TRBV30; cdr3_aa: CAWRRTGRSYEQYF; cdr3_nt: TGTGCCTGGAGAAGGACAGGGAGGTCCTACGAGCAGTACTTC
d_call: -; clone_size: -; j_call: TRBJ1-3; v_call: TRBV5-1; cdr3_aa: CASCPGVSGNTIYF; cdr3_nt: TGCGCCAGCTGTCCCGGGGTATCTGGAAACACCATATATTTT
d_call: -; clone_size: -; j_call: TRBJ2-1; v_call: TRBV29-1; cdr3_aa: CSVAAGGRYNEQFF; cdr3_nt: TGCAGCGTCGCAGCAGGGGGGCGTTACAATGAGCAGTTCTTC
d_call: -; clone_size: -; j_call: TRBJ2-7; v_call: TRBV9; cdr3_aa: CASSVGPLSVYEQYF; cdr3_nt: TGTGCCAGCAGCGTAGGTCCCTTATCGGTGTACGAGCAGTACTTC
d_call: -; clone_size: few; j_call: TRBJ2-1; v_call: TRBV24-1; cdr3_aa: CATATPGGGNEQFF; cdr3_nt: TGTGCCACCGCTACGCCCGGGGGTGGCAATGAGCAGTTCTTC
d_call: -; clone_size: -; j_call: TRBJ2-2; v_call: TRBV6-1; cdr3_aa: CASKLGGQRGTGELFF; cdr3_nt: TGTGCCAGCAAACTGGGGGGGCAGCGAGGCACCGGGGAGCTGTTTTTT
d_call: -; clone_size: -; j_call: TRBJ1-1; v_call: TRBV5-1; cdr3_aa: CASSPRGDLNTEAFF; cdr3_nt: TGCGCCAGCAGCCCAAGGGGCGACTTGAACACTGAAGCTTTCTTT
d_call: TRBD2; clone_size: -; j_call: TRBJ2-1; v_call: TRBV13; cdr3_aa: CASSPRLAGGYNEQFF; cdr3_nt: TGTGCCAGCAGCCCAAGACTAGCGGGGGGCTACAATGAGCAGTTCTTC